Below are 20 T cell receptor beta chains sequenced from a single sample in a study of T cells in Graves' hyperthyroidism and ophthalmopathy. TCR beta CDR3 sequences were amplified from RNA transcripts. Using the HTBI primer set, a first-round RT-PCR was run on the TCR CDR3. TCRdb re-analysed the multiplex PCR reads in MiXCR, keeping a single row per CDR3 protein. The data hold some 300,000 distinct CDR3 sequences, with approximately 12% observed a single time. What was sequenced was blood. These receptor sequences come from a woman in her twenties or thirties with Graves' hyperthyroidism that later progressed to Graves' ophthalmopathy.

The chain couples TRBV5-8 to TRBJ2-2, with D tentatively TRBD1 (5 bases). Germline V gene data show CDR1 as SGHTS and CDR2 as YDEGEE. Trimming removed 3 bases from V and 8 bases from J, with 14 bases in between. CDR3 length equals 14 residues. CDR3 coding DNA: TGTGCCAGCAGCTCCCTTCAGGGTTCAGGGGAGCTGTTTTTT. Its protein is CASSSLQGSGELFF.

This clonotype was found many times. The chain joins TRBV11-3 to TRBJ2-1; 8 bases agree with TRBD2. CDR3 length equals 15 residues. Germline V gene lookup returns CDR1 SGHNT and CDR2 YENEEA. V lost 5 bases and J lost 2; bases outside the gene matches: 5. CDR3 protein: CASSPAGRAYNEQFF. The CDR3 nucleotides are TGTGCCAGCAGCCCCGCCGGGAGGGCCTACAATGAGCAGTTCTTC.

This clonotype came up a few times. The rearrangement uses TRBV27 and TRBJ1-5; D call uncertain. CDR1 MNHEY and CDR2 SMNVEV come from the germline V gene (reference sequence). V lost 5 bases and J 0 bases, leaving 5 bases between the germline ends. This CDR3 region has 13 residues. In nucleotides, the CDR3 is TGTGCCAGCAGTGCCGATAGCAATCAGCCCCAGCATTTT. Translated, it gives CASSADSNQPQHF.

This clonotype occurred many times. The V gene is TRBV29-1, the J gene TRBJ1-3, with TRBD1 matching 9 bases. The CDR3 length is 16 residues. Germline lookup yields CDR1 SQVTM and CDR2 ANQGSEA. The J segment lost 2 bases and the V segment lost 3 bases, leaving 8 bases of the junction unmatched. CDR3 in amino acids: CSVEGGTGSTGNTIYF. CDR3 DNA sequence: TGCAGCGTTGAGGGTGGGACAGGGTCAACTGGAAACACCATATATTTT.

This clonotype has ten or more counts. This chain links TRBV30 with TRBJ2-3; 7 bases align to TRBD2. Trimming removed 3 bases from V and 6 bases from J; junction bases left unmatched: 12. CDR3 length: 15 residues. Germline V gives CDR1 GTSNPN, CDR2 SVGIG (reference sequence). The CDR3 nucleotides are TGTGCCTGGAGCCAGGGTGGGGGAGGGGCTGATACGCAGTATTTT. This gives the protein CAWSQGGGGADTQYF.

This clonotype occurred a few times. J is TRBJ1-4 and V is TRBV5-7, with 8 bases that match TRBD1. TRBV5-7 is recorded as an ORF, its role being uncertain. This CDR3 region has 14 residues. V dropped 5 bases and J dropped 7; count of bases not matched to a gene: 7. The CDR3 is CASRTDRVGEKLFF. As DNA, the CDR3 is TGTGCCAGCAGGACGGACAGGGTTGGTGAAAAACTGTTTTTT.

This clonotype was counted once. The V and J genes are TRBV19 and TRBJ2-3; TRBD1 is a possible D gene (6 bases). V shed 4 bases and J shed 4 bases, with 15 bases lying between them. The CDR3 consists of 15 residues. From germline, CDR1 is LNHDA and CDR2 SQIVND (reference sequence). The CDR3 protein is CASSTPDSVADTQYF. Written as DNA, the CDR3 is TGTGCCAGTAGTACCCCGGACAGTGTCGCAGATACGCAGTATTTT.

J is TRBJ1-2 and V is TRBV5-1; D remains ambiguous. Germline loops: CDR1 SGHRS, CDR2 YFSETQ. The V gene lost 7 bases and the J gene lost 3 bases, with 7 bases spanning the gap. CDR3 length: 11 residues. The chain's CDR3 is CASFGDYGYTF. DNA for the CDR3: TGCGCCAGCTTTGGGGACTATGGCTACACCTTC.

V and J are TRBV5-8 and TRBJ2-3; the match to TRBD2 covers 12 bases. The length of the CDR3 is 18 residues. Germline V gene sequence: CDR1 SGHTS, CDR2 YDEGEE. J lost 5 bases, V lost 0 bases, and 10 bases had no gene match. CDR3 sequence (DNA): TGTGCCAGCAGCTTGGGTATGACTAGCGGGAGTTCAGGAGATACGCAGTATTTT. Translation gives CASSLGMTSGSSGDTQYF.

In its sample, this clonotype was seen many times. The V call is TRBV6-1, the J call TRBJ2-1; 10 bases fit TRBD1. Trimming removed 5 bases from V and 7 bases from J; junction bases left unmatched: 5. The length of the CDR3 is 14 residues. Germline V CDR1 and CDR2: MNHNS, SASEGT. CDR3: CASSLGTGANEQFF. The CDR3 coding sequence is TGTGCCAGCAGTCTCGGGACAGGGGCGAATGAGCAGTTCTTC.

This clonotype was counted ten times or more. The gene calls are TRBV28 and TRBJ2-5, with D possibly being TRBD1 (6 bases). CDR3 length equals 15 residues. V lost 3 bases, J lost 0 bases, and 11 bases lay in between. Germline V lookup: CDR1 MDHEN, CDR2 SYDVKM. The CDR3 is CASSFSQGHQETQYF. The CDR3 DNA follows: TGTGCCAGCAGTTTTTCACAGGGACACCAAGAGACCCAGTACTTC. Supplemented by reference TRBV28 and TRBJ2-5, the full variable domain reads DVKVTQSSRYLVKRTGEKVFLECVQDMDHENMFWYRQDPGLGLRLIYFSYDVKMKEKGDIPEGYSVSREKKERFSLILESASTNQTSMYLCASSFSQGHQETQYFGPGTRLLVL.

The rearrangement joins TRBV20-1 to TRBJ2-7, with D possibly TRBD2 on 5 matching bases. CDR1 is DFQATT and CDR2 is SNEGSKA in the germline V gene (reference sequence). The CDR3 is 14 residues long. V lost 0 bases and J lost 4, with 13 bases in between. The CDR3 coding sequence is TGCAGTGCTAGAGATGGGAGTATGTTTTACGAGCAGTACTTC. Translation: CSARDGSMFYEQYF.

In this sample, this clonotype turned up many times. The CDR3 region has the DNA TGTGCCAGCAGCTTCTCGGGACAGCGGGGACGGGACACAGATACGCAGTATTTT. Encoded protein: CASSFSGQRGRDTDTQYF. V is TRBV7-2 and J is TRBJ2-3, with D perhaps TRBD1 or TRBD2 (7 bases each). Germline V lookup: CDR1 SGHTA, CDR2 FQGNSA. The V end was cut by 3 bases, the J end by 2 bases, with 21 bases between. This CDR3 is built from 18 residues.

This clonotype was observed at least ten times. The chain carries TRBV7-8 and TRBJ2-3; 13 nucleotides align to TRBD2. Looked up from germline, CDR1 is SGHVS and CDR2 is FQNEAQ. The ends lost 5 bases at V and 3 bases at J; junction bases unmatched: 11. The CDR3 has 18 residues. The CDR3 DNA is TGTGCCAGCAGCAGACCGGGACTAGCGGGAATACATACAGATACGCAGTATTTT. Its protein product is CASSRPGLAGIHTDTQYF.

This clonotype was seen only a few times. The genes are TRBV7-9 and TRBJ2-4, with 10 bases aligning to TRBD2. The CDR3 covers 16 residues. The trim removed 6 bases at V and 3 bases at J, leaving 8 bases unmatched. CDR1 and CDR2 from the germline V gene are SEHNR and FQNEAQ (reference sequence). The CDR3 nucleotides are TGTGCCAGCAGTACATCCGGGACTAGCGTCAAAAACATTCAGTACTTC. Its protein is CASSTSGTSVKNIQYF.

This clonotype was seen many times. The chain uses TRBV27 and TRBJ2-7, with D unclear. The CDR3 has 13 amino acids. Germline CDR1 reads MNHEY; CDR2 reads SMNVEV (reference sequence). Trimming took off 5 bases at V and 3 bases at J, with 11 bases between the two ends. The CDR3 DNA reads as TGTGCCAGCAGTCCATTGACTGACTACGAGCAGTACTTC. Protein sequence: CASSPLTDYEQYF.

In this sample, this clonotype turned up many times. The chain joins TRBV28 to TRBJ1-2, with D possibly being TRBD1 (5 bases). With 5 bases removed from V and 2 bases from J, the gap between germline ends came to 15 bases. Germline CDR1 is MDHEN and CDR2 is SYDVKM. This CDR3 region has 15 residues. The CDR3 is CASSRFWGVNYGYTF. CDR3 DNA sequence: TGTGCCAGCAGTCGCTTTTGGGGGGTAAACTATGGCTACACCTTC.

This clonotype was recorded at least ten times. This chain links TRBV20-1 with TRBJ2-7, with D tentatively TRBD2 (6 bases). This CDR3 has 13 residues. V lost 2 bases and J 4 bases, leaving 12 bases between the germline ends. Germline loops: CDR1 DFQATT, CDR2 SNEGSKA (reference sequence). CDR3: CSARRLASYEQYF. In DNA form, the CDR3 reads TGCAGTGCTAGACGGCTAGCGTCTTACGAGCAGTACTTC.

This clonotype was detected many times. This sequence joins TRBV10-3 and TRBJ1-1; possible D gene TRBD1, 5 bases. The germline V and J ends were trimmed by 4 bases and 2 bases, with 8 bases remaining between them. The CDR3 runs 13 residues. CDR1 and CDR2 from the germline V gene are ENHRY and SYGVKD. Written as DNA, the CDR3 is TGTGCCATCAGTGTCCAGGGAAACACTGAAGCTTTCTTT. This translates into CAISVQGNTEAFF.

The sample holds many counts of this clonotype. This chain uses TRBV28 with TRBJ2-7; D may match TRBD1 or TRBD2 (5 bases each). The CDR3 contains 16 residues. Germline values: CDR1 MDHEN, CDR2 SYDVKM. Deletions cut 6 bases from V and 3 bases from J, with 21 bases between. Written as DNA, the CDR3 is TGTGCCAGCAGCCCTCTGGGACCGTCAATAGTCTACGAGCAGTACTTC. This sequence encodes CASSPLGPSIVYEQYF.